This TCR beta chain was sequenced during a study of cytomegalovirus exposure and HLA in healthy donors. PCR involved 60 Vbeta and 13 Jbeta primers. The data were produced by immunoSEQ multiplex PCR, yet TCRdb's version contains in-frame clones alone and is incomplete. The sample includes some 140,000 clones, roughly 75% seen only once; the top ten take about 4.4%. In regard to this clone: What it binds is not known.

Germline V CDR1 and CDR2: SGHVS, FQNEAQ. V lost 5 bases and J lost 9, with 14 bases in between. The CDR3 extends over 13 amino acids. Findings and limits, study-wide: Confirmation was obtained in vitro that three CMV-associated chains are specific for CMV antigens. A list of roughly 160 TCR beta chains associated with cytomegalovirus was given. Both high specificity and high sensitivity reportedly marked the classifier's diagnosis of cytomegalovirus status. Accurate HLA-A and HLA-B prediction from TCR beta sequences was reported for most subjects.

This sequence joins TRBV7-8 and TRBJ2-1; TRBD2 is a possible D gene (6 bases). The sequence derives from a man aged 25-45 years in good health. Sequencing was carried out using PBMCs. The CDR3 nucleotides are TGTGCCAGCAGCCCCCGGCTGGGGGGTGAGCAGTTCTTC. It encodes CASSPRLGGEQFF.